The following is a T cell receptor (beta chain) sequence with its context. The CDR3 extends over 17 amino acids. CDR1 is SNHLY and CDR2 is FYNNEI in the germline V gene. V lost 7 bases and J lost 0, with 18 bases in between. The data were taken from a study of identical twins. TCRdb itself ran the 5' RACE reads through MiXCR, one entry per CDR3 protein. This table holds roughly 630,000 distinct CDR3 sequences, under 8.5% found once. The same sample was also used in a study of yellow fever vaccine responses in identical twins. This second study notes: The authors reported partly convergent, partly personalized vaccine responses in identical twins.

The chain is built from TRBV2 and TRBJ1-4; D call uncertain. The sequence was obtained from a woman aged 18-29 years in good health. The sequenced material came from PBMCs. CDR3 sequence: CASKRRPGEATNEKLFF. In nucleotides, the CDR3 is TGTGCCAGCAAGAGGAGGCCCGGAGAGGCAACTAATGAAAAACTGTTTTTT.